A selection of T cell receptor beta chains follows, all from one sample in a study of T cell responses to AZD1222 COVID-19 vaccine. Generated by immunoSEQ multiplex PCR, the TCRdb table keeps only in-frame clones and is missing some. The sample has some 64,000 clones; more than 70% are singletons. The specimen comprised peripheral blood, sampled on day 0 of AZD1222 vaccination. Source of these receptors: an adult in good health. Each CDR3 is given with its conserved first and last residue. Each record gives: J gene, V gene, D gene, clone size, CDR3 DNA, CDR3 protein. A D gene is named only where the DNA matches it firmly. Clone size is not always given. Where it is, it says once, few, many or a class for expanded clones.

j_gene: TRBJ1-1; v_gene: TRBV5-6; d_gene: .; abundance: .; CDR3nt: TGTGCCAGCAGCCTTCTGAGGGCAAGAAACACTGAAGCTTTCTTT; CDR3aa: CASSLLRARNTEAFF
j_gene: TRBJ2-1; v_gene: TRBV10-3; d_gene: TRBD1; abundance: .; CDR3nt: TGTGCCATCAGTGAGCCGGGACAGGGGGTTCGTGAGCAGTTCTTC; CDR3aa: CAISEPGQGVREQFF
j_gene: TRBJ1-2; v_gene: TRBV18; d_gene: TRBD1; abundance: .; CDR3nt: TGTGCCAGCTCAGCATCCCGGGACAGGGGGACTGGCTACACCTTC; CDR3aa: CASSASRDRGTGYTF
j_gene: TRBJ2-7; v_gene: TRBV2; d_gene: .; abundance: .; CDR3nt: TGTGCCAGCAGCGGCGCGGGGCGGTACGAGCAGTACTTC; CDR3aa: CASSGAGRYEQYF
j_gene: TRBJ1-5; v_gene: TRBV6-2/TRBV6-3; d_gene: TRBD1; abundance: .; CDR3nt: TGTGCCAGCAGTCAACGGGACAGGGGGTACGATCAGCCCCAGCATTTT; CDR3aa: CASSQRDRGYDQPQHF
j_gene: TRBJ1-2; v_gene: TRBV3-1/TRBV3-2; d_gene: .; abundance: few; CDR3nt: TGTGCCAGCAGCCAAGATCTACAAAATGGCTACACCTTC; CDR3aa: CASSQDLQNGYTF
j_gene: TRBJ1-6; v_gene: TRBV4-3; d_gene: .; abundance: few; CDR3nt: TGCGCCAGCAGCCAAGACGCGTGGGAGTCCTATAATTCACCCCTCCACTTT; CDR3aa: CASSQDAWESYNSPLHF
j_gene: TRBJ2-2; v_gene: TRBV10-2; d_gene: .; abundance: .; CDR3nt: TGCGCCAGCAGTGACCTTGGATGGGACACCGGGGAGCTGTTTTTT; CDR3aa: CASSDLGWDTGELFF
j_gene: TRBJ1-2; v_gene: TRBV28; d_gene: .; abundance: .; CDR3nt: TGTGCCAGCAGTTCCCGACGGGAAGCTAACTATGGCTACACCTTC; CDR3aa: CASSSRREANYGYTF
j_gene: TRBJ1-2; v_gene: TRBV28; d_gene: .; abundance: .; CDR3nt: TGTGCCAGCAGTACGCAGGGTAACTATGGCTACACCTTC; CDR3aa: CASSTQGNYGYTF
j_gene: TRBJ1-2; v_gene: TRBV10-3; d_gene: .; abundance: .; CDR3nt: TGTGCCATCAGTGAGACTTCAGGGGAACGGGCCTATGGCTACACCTTC; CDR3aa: CAISETSGERAYGYTF
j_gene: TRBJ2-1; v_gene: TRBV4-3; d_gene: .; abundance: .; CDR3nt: TGCGCCAGCAGCCAGGGCGTATACAATGAGCAGTTCTTC; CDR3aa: CASSQGVYNEQFF
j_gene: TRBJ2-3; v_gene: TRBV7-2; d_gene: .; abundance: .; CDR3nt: TGTGCCAGCAGCTTAGAGGCTGCTAGCACAGATACGCAGTATTTT; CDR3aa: CASSLEAASTDTQYF
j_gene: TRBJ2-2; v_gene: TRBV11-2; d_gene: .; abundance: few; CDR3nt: TGTGCCAGCAGCTTAAACCCAAGGGGGAACACCGGGGAGCTGTTTTTT; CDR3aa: CASSLNPRGNTGELFF
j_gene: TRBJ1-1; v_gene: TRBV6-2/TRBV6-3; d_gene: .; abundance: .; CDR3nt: TGTGCCAGCACCCCGCGGAACAGGGTGAGGAAGAACACTGAAGCTTTCTTT; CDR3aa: CASTPRNRVRKNTEAFF
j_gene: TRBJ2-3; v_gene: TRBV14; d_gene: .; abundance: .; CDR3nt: TGTGCCAGCAGCCCGCGGTTTAACACAGATACGCAGTATTTT; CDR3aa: CASSPRFNTDTQYF
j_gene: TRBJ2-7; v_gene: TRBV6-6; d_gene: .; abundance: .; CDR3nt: TGTGCCAGCAGTTCGTCGAGGGGTTCCTACGAGCAGTACTTC; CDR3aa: CASSSSRGSYEQYF
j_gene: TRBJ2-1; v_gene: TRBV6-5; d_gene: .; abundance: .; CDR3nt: TGTGCCAGCAGTTACACACGGTACTCACACAATGAGCAGTTCTTC; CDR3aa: CASSYTRYSHNEQFF
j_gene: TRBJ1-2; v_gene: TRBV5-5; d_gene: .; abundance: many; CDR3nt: TGTGCCAGCAGCTTGGGACGGACTAACTATGGCTACACCTTC; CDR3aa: CASSLGRTNYGYTF
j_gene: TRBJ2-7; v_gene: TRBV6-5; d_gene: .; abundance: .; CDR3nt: TGTGCCAGCCGCTTCGGGGCAGACTACGAGCAGTACTTC; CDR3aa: CASRFGADYEQYF
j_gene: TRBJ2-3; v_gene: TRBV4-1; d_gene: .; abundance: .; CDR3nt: TGCGCCAGCAGCCTCGAAGGGGTCCCAACAGATACGCAGTATTTT; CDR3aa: CASSLEGVPTDTQYF
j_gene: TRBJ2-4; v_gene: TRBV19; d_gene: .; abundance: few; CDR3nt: TGTGCCAGTAGTCCGAACAGTTTACTAGCCAAAAACATTCAGTACTTC; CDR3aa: CASSPNSLLAKNIQYF
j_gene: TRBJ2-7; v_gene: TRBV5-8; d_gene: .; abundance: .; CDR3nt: TGTGCCAGCAGCTTGCGCGGCGGTTACTACGAGCAGTACTTC; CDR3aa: CASSLRGGYYEQYF
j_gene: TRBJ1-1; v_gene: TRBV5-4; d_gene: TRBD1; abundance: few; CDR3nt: TGTGCCAGCAGCTTCGGGCAGGGGGCCGTAATGAACACTGAAGCTTTCTTT; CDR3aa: CASSFGQGAVMNTEAFF
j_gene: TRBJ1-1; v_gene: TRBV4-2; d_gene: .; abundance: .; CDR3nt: TGTGCCAGCAGCCAAGAATTGTCGTTTCGGGGCGACACTGAAGCTTTCTTT; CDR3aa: CASSQELSFRGDTEAFF
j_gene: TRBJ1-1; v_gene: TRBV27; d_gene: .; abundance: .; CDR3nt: TGTGCCAGCAGTTTGAGGGTAATGAGCACTGAAGCTTTCTTT; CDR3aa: CASSLRVMSTEAFF
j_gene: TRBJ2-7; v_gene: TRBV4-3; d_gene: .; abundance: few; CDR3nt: TGCGCCAGCAGCCAAGGGACCTACTACGAGCAGTACTTC; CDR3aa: CASSQGTYYEQYF
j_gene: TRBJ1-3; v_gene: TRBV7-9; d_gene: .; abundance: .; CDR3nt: TGTGCCAGCAGCTCCAGACAGCGCTCTGGAAACACCATATATTTT; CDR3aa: CASSSRQRSGNTIYF
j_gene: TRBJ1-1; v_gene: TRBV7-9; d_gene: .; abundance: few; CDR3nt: TGTGCCAGCAGCCCCCGAGGGTTGAACACTGAAGCTTTCTTT; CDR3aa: CASSPRGLNTEAFF
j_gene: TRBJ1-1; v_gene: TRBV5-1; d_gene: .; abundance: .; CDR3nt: TGCGCCAGCAAGAAGGGCTTGAACACTGAAGCTTTCTTT; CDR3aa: CASKKGLNTEAFF
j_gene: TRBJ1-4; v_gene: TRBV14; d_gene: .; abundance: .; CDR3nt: TGTGCCAGCAGTCGTGCGGGGGGCTATGAAAAACTGTTTTTT; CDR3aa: CASSRAGGYEKLFF
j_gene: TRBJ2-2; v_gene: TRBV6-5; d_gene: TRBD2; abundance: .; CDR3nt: TGTGCCAGCAGTTACCCCAGCGGGGTGGCGACCGGGGAGCTGTTTTTT; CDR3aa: CASSYPSGVATGELFF
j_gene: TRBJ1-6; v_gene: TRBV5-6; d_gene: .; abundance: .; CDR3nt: TGTGCCAGCAGGAGGTTCAATTCACCCCTCCACTTT; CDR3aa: CASRRFNSPLHF
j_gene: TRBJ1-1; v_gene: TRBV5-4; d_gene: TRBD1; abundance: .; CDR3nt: TGTGCCAGCAGCTTAGGACAGGTTGTGAACACTGAAGCTTTCTTT; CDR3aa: CASSLGQVVNTEAFF
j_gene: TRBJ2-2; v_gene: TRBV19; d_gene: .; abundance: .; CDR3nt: TGTGCCAGTAGTATTAGGTCGGCTACCGGGGAGCTGTTTTTT; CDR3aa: CASSIRSATGELFF
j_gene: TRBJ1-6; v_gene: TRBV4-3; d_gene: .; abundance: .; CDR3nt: TGCGCCAGCAGCCAAGAGGGGGGGGTCGTAGATTCACCCCTCCACTTT; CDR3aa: CASSQEGGVVDSPLHF
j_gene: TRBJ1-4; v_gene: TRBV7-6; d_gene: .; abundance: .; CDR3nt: TGTGCCAGCAGCCCAGGGACACTTGAAAAACTGTTTTTT; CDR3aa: CASSPGTLEKLFF
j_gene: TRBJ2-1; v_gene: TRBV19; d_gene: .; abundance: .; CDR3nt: TGTGCCAGTATGAGGCTACTAGGGGATGAGCAGTTCTTC; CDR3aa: CASMRLLGDEQFF
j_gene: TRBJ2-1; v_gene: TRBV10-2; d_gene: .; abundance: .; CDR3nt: TGCGCCAGCAGTGATAAGGTAGGCAATGAGCAGTTCTTC; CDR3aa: CASSDKVGNEQFF
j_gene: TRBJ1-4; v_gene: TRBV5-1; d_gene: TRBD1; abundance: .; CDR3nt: TGCGCCAGCAGTACAGGGGAGGGTGAAAAACTGTTTTTT; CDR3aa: CASSTGEGEKLFF
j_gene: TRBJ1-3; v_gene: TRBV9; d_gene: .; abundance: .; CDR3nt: TGTGCCAGCAGCGAGCAGGGGCGAGGAAACACCATATATTTT; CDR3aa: CASSEQGRGNTIYF
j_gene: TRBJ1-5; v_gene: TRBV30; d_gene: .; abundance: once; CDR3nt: TGTGCCTGGAGGAGTATGGGGGCAGGGAATCAGCCCCAGCATTTT; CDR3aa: CAWRSMGAGNQPQHF
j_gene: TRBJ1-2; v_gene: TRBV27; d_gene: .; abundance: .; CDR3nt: TGTGCCAGCAGTTTATCGGCAGCTTATGGCTACACCTTC; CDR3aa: CASSLSAAYGYTF
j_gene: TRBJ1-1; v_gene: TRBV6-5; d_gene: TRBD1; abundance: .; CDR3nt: TGTGCCAGCAGACCCGGGACAGAGCACACTGAAGCTTTCTTT; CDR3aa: CASRPGTEHTEAFF
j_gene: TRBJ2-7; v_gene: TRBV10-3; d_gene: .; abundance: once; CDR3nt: TGTGCCATCAGTGCCGGGCAGGGGTACGAGCAGTACTTC; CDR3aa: CAISAGQGYEQYF
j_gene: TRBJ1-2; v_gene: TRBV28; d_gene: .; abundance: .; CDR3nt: TGTGCCAGCAGTCCAGACAGGCTAAATGGCTACACCTTC; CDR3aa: CASSPDRLNGYTF
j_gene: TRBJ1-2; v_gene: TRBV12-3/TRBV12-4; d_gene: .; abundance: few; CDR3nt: TGTGCCAGCAGCCTCGGGACAATCTATGGCTACACCTTC; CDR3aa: CASSLGTIYGYTF
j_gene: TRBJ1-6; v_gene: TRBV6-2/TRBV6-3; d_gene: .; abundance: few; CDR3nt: TGTGCCAGCAGCCGCGGGGGGTCTGGCTTCTTT; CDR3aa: CASSRGGSGFF
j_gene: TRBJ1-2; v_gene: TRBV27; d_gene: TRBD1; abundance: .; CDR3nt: TGTGCCAGCAGTCCCCGGACAGGCCTTAACTATGGCTACACCTTC; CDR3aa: CASSPRTGLNYGYTF